These 12 T cell receptor beta chains came from one sample sequenced in a study of blood T cell repertoires in COVID-19. Measured with immunoSEQ multiplex PCR; TCRdb has only the in-frame clones, and not every one. The sample comprises approximately 250,000 clones, approximately 89% of which are singletons, and around 1.5% rests with the top ten. The sample comprised peripheral blood. These receptors were obtained from a woman aged 60-70 years who had recovered from COVID-19.

The V and J genes are TRBV7-6 and TRBJ2-1, with D perhaps matching TRBD1 (6 bases). The germline V and J ends were trimmed by 1 base and 0 bases, with 10 bases remaining between them. Germline CDR1 and CDR2: SGHVS and FNYEAQ. The CDR3 spans 16 residues. CDR3 sequence reads: CASSLVGGSSYNEQFF. DNA for the CDR3: TGTGCCAGCAGCTTAGTAGGGGGAAGCTCCTACAATGAGCAGTTCTTC.

The chain joins TRBV29-1 to TRBJ1-4; possible D gene TRBD1, 5 bases. The CDR3 length is 15 residues. With 5 bases removed from V and 7 bases from J, the gap between germline ends came to 20 bases. Germline V gene lookup returns CDR1 SQVTM and CDR2 ANQGSEA. In DNA, the CDR3 is TGCAGCGTTTTTCGGACACCGGAGCATGGTGAAAAACTGTTTTTT. This codes for CSVFRTPEHGEKLFF.

The CDR3 spells CATSRDRGISGNTIYF. CDR3 nucleotide sequence: TGTGCCACCAGCAGAGATCGAGGGATTTCTGGAAACACCATATATTTT. V is TRBV15 and J is TRBJ1-3; D ambiguous. Germline V gene sequence: CDR1 LNHNV, CDR2 YYDKDF (reference sequence). V was shortened by 0 bases and J by 1 base, with 10 bases between the two germline ends. The CDR3 sequence is 16 residues long.

The chain has TRBV28 and TRBJ1-6; D remains unclear. V lost 2 bases, J lost 5 bases, and 4 bases lay in between. The CDR3 loop spans 13 amino acids. Germline V gene sequence: CDR1 MDHEN, CDR2 SYDVKM. This CDR3 reads CASSLHNNSPLHF. DNA of the CDR3: TGTGCCAGCAGTTTACACAATAATTCACCCCTCCACTTT.

The rearrangement uses TRBV11-2 and TRBJ2-3; TRBD2 agrees at 8 bases. The CDR3 consists of 14 residues. The germline CDR1 and CDR2 sequences are SGHAT and FQNNGV. V lost 6 bases to trimming and J lost 4 bases; unmatched junction nucleotides: 6. Here the CDR3 reads CASRTGLDADTQYF. CDR3 nucleotide sequence: TGTGCCAGCAGAACGGGACTAGATGCAGATACGCAGTATTTT.

The V and J genes are TRBV7-3 and TRBJ2-3, with 7 nucleotides matching TRBD1. With 5 bases clipped from V and 1 base from J, the junction kept 6 bases outside the gene matches. The CDR3 runs 15 residues. CDR1 is SGHTA and CDR2 is FQGTGA in the germline V gene. The CDR3 protein is CASSPGTVRTDTQYF. CDR3 bases: TGTGCCAGCAGCCCGGGGACAGTCCGCACAGATACGCAGTATTTT.

The gene calls are TRBV19 and TRBJ2-5; D not certain. The CDR3 is 14 amino acids. Germline V gene sequence: CDR1 LNHDA, CDR2 SQIVND (reference sequence). V was clipped by 3 bases and J by 5 bases, with 13 bases between them. CDR3 in amino acids: CASSIIRSQETQYF. Here the CDR3 DNA reads TGTGCCAGTAGTATTATACGGAGTCAGGAGACCCAGTACTTC.

This clone was counted a single time. The chain employs TRBV9 and TRBJ2-2, with D tentatively TRBD1 (6 bases). V lost 1 base and J 4 bases, leaving 17 bases between the germline ends. Per the germline V gene, CDR1 is SGDLS and CDR2 is YYNGEE. CDR3 size: 17 residues. DNA of the CDR3: TGTGCCAGCAGCGTATGGAGAAAGGGACACCTCACCGGGGAGCTGTTTTTT. It yields the protein CASSVWRKGHLTGELFF.

This clone was found once. The chain employs TRBV6-5 and TRBJ2-2; D is unclear. Germline V gene data show CDR1 as MNHEY and CDR2 as SVGAGI. The CDR3 is 15 residues long. Trimming pared 5 bases from V and 0 bases from J, leaving 10 bases between. The CDR3 here is CASSPFTANTGELFF. The CDR3 nucleotides read TGTGCCAGCAGTCCCTTCACAGCGAACACCGGGGAGCTGTTTTTT.

The rearrangement joins TRBV6-2 or TRBV6-3 to TRBJ2-6; D may be TRBD2 (7 bases). Germline-derived CDR1 and CDR2 are MNHEY and SVGEGT. Trimming removed 7 bases at V and 0 bases at J, with 34 bases between. The CDR3 is made up of 23 amino acids. CDR3 protein: CASTPRGGDTTDLISSGANVLTF. The CDR3 nucleotides are TGTGCCAGCACCCCAAGGGGGGGGGATACGACAGACCTCATCTCCTCTGGGGCCAACGTCCTGACTTTC.

CDR3 nucleotides: TGCGCCAGCAGCAGAACCGGGACAGGGGTTTTCGGAGTTACTGGAAACACCATATATTTT. Translation gives CASSRTGTGVFGVTGNTIYF. The chain links TRBV5-1 to TRBJ1-3; 10 nucleotides agree with TRBD1. This CDR3 is 20 amino acids long. Germline assignment: CDR1 SGHRS and CDR2 YFSETQ. Losses at the gene ends were 4 bases for V and 2 bases for J; bases not matched to a gene: 18.

The chain recombines TRBV6-1 with TRBJ2-7; 8 nucleotides align to TRBD1. This CDR3 is 17 amino acids long. Per germline, CDR1 MNHNS and CDR2 SASEGT. Unmatched junction bases numbered 13, after V lost 4 bases and J lost 2 bases. The CDR3, as DNA: TGTGCCAGCAGTGGTATAACCGTCTCGGACAGGGCCTACGAGCAGTACTTC. Residues: CASSGITVSDRAYEQYF.